The sequence of this TCR beta chain was determined in a study of Ad26.COV2.S vaccination and SARS-CoV-2 variants. Whole-study findings and limits: After vaccination, reports described spike-specific CD8+ and CD4+ T cell responses as showing substantial breadth. The TCR breadth and depth analyses may have produced an underestimate of total T cell responses.

This clone was seen only a few times. What it recognizes is unknown. Clones were read by immunoSEQ multiplex PCR, and TCRdb kept only the in-frame ones, dropping some. The sample contains a few hundred thousand clones, roughly 90% of which appear only once. Treatment here: roughly 19 received Ad26.COV2.S at low or high dose, single or two shots; five or six received placebo; per-sample allocation not given. It was on day 63 after the first vaccine or placebo injection that samples were taken. There are 15 residues in the CDR3. In germline, CDR1 is SEHNR, CDR2 FQNEAQ (reference sequence). V lost 4 bases, J lost 0 bases, and 5 bases stayed unmatched.

The specimen comprised peripheral blood, sampled in a trial of Ad26.COV2.S vaccine versus placebo. This sequence joins TRBV7-9 and TRBJ2-7, with 8 bases identical to TRBD2. This receptor was obtained from a person aged 18 to 65 who received the Ad26.COV2.S COVID-19 vaccine or a placebo. CDR3 region: CASSSQRESSYEQYF. CDR3 DNA: TGTGCCAGCAGCTCTCAGCGGGAGAGCTCCTACGAGCAGTACTTC.